This entry describes one TCR beta chain. No antigen is known for it. Within one base of it there is no much larger clone, and no base qualities were kept. The collaborating institutions used their own protocols to collect whole blood in K2EDTA tubes. For TCRbeta analysis, collaborator samples were shipped as frozen whole blood, as isolated PBMCs, or as DNA extracted from either sample type. The immunoSEQ Assay, a bias-controlled multiplex PCR, was used to amplify TCRbeta CDR3 regions from genomic DNA. The authors' analysis ran thus. The number of nucleated cells in each sample was estimated by amplification of reference gene primers within the assay. To quantify the absolute abundance of each unique TCRbeta CDR3 rearrangement, sequence reads were collapsed and filtered. For each sample, productive Simpson clonality was calculated by taking the square root of Simpson's diversity index across productive rearrangements. Here the immuneACCESS table is served through TCRdb, limited to in-frame sequences with V and J called. Missing clones are a known gap in these copies; in checked studies unresolved V genes cover under half, and the rest lacks a known reason. V, J and clone size reflect that table, while D and trimming were determined from the DNA. A total of hundreds of thousands of clones appear in this sample, 80% to 90% of them only once. Around 18% of the sample rests with the top ten.

These data belong to a study of blood T cell repertoires in COVID-19 (dated by TCRdb to the early 2020s). Study-wide context: Collaborator samples came from the United States, Italy and Spain and covered acute and convalescent phases of COVID-19. The prospective study material was composed of cDNA or gDNA derived from T cells, B-cell-depleted T cells, or PBMCs. The dataset comprised deeply sampled blood TCRbeta repertoires from subjects exposed to, actively infected with, or recovered from COVID-19. The repertoires were released in a freely available public database meant as a resource for research on the immune response to SARS-CoV-2. The samples were drawn from two sources: the first 160 participants of the ongoing ImmuneRACE study, and about 1,300 subjects contributed by 6 global collaborators. Nearly every sample came with metadata listing a de-identified subject ID, COVID-19 status, age in years and sex. Where available, HLA class I and class II types were taken from metadata supplied by the sample provider and were not determined by assay-based typing. What the research found in general, with its limitations: The amount of clinical and demographic metadata varied by source and participant and was provided uncurated.

This TCR derives from a woman of 80 years or more with active or convalescent COVID-19. The sample consisted of peripheral blood.

The DNA reads as follows: TGTGCCAGCAGCTTAAGACAGGCAGGTAGATACGAGCAGTACTTC. This sequence encodes CASSLRQAGRYEQYF. The sequence joins TRBV7-3 to TRBJ2-7; the D gene is perhaps TRBD1, on 6 matching bases. The CDR3 has 15 amino acids, counting the end cysteine and phenylalanine. The retained sequence is limited to the CDR3, 45 bases, with the frame set at the first base. Per the germline V gene, SGHTA is the CDR1 and FQGTGA is the CDR2. V is shortened by 1 base, J by 4 bases, and the region joining them spans 14 bases.